This TCR beta chain was captured by sequencing in a study of beta chain features in type 1 diabetes. Overall study findings and caveats: Patients with Type 1 diabetes showed moderately but significantly shorter TCRB CDR3s in all four CD4+ subsets.

The CDR3 spans 11 residues. Germline CDR1 and CDR2: MNHEY and SMNVEV (reference sequence). The ends were cut back, 11 bases at V and 1 base at J, with 8 bases in the middle. Every bit of the isolated RNA underwent reverse transcription, so sequencing read expressed TCRB transcripts. The data were produced by immunoSEQ multiplex PCR, yet TCRdb's version contains in-frame clones alone and is incomplete. Of hundreds of thousands of clones in the sample, 11% were seen once. Note on this clone: Its antigen is unknown.

The V and J genes are TRBV27 and TRBJ1-1; D remains ambiguous. The sequenced sample consisted of naive CD4+ T cells from blood. This clonotype was obtained from a man between 25 and 39 years old with type 1 diabetes. The CDR3, as DNA: TGTGCCTCCCTCCGGAACACTGAAGCTTTCTTT. As protein: CASLRNTEAFF.